The subject of this entry is one T cell receptor (beta chain). Its matching antigen is unknown. This sample is part of a study of shared clonotypes between healthy human individuals. Study summary: Those who served as donors were two women and a few men between the ages of 18 and 49. The study used three CD4 naive, three CD4 memory, two CD8 naive and one CD8 memory plate per donor.

The CDR3 spans 18 residues. CDR1 is SGHAT and CDR2 is FQNNGV in the germline V gene. Losses at the gene ends were 5 bases for V and 13 bases for J; bases not matched to a gene: 22. Study-wide results and limits: A few donors held about 4.6% of naive CD4 clonotypes in common.

Repertoires were generated with immunoSEQ multiplex PCR, while TCRdb's copy carries only in-frame clones and drops some. The sample has roughly 2,500,000 clones; roughly 93% are singletons. The chain carries TRBV11-2 and TRBJ2-1; TRBD2 matches 11 bases. This TCR derives from a man aged 18 to 35 in good health. Some clones in this sample may be carry-over from other donors' samples. Sequencing was carried out using naive CD4+ T cells from PBMCs. The subset here: CD45RA+ positively selected. CDR3 nucleotide sequence: TGTGCCAGCAGCCGAACTAGCGGGAGACTCCTCTTGGGGGGGCAACAGTTCTTC. It yields the protein CASSRTSGRLLLGGQQFF. Drawing the rest from reference TRBV11-2 and TRBJ2-1, the complete variable domain is EAGVAQSPRYKIIEKRQSVAFWCNPISGHATLYWYQQILGQGPKLLIQFQNNGVVDDSQLPKDRFSAERLKGVDSTLKIQPAKLEDSAVYLCASSRTSGRLLLGGQQFFGPGTRLTVL.